The clone carrying this T cell receptor beta chain was counted many times. The record originates from a study of regulatory T cells in long-lasting Graves disease. CDR3 regions were amplified by Arm-PCR using iRepertoire HTBI primers to build TCR beta libraries. From the multiplex PCR reads, TCRdb called clonotypes with MiXCR, one entry per CDR3 protein. The sample includes hundreds of thousands of distinct CDR3 sequences, under 20% seen only once; the top ten take around 18%. Time point of the sample: newly diagnosed GD, antithyroid drugs for less than 3 months. Extracted RNA from PBMCs served as the source of the TCR library. From germline, CDR1 is SGHTA and CDR2 FQGTGA. The CDR3 is made up of 15 amino acids. Trimming took 6 bases from V and 5 from J; bases not matched to a gene: 8. This same sample was also part of a study on T cells in Graves' hyperthyroidism and ophthalmopathy.

The chain links TRBV7-3 to TRBJ2-5, with 11 bases identical to TRBD2. The material sequenced was peripheral blood mononuclear cells (PBMCs), taken at new diagnosis, from a patient treated with antithyroid drugs. The TCR was taken from a young woman with Graves disease. The CDR3, as DNA: TGTGCCAGCAGATTAGCGGGAGGGTCCCGGGAGACCCAGTACTTC. Translated: CASRLAGGSRETQYF.